The clone carrying this TCR beta chain appeared a single time. What it recognizes is unknown. Here immunoSEQ multiplex PCR was the method, and the copy in TCRdb shows in-frame clones only, minus some. This sample has about 170,000 clones; about 90% occur once, and the top ten carry approximately 10%. This specimen belongs to a study of cytomegalovirus exposure and HLA in healthy donors. The CDR3 totals 14 residues. V was pared by 1 base and J by 4 bases, with 11 bases between. CDR1 and CDR2 (germline): SQVTM, ANQGSEA. Study results and limitations: Among TCR beta chains, those listed as cytomegalovirus-associated numbered fewer than 200. Reports credit the classifier with highly specific, highly sensitive diagnosis of cytomegalovirus status. Clusters of TCRs from the first cohort tended to co-occur in the 120 validation repertoires (as a later analysis found).

Sequenced input: PBMCs. The receptor's source is a woman aged 18-29 years in good health and CMV-seropositive. The chain employs TRBV29-1 and TRBJ2-1; D is uncertain. CDR3 in DNA: TGCAGCGTTGAAGGACGGGTTATGTACAATGAGCAGTTCTTC. Its protein product is CSVEGRVMYNEQFF.